Below, 10 T cell receptor beta chains from the same sample are listed, as sequenced in a study of T cells in localized non-small cell lung cancer. Profiled with immunoSEQ multiplex PCR; TCRdb holds only in-frame clones, not every one. The sample holds tens of thousands of clones, 87% seen once. The sequenced sample was peripheral blood, obtained before any cancer treatment. These receptors were taken from a man aged 35 to 69 with stage I squamous cell lung carcinoma.

This clone was seen just once. The chain couples TRBV10-3 to TRBJ1-2, with TRBD1 matching 8 bases. V lost 3 bases to trimming and J lost 8 bases; unmatched junction nucleotides: 14. The length of the CDR3 is 16 residues. The germline V gene has CDR1 ENHRY and CDR2 SYGVKD. CDR3 loop: CAISDPRTGWRWGYTF. CDR3 bases: TGTGCCATCAGTGACCCGAGGACAGGGTGGCGGTGGGGCTACACCTTC.

V is TRBV6-5 and J is TRBJ2-2; no clear D gene. The CDR3 is 15 amino acids. V lost 6 bases and J lost 2, with 13 bases in between. Germline V gene data show CDR1 as MNHEY and CDR2 as SVGAGI. The CDR3 DNA follows: TGTGCCAGCAGCCACGGCACGGTTAACACCGGGGAGCTGTTTTTT. This gives the protein CASSHGTVNTGELFF.

The rearrangement uses TRBV5-1 and TRBJ1-1, with a weak D call TRBD1 (5 bases). Trimming left V 4 bases short and J 8 bases short, with 21 bases between. This CDR3 region has 15 residues. CDR1 and CDR2 from the germline V gene are SGHRS and YFSETQ. This CDR3 is CASSPQVEVPQEAFF. The DNA for the CDR3 is TGCGCCAGCAGCCCACAGGTTGAGGTCCCTCAGGAAGCTTTCTTT.

This sequence joins TRBV29-1 and TRBJ1-1, with D maybe TRBD1 (5 bases). Trimming stripped 2 bases from V and 10 bases from J, with 17 bases between. The germline V gene encodes CDR1 SQVTM and CDR2 ANQGSEA. This CDR3 is built from 13 residues. For the CDR3, the DNA is TGCAGCGTTGAAAAAAACCTAGGGGCGGGAGCTTTCTTT. Its protein is CSVEKNLGAGAFF.

V and J are TRBV28 and TRBJ1-1; weak D call: TRBD1 (5 bases). This CDR3 is 16 amino acids long. Per the germline V gene, CDR1 is MDHEN and CDR2 is SYDVKM. The V and J ends lost 2 bases and 2 bases respectively, with 15 bases between them. The DNA of the CDR3 is TGTGCCAGCAGTTTAGCGGGGCTGTCCCCAAACACTGAAGCTTTCTTT. It codes for CASSLAGLSPNTEAFF.

This chain uses TRBV4-3 with TRBJ2-2; D ambiguous. CDR1 is LGHNA and CDR2 is YSLEER in the germline V gene. CDR3 size: 14 residues. V was trimmed by 0 bases and J by 4 bases, leaving 6 bases between them. CDR3 nucleotide sequence: TGCGCCAGCAGCCAAGAGGGAAGCACCGGGGAGCTGTTTTTT. The encoded protein is CASSQEGSTGELFF.

J is TRBJ2-3 and V is TRBV27; D ambiguous. Trimming removed 7 bases from V and 3 bases from J, with 14 bases in between. CDR3 length equals 14 residues. CDR1 and CDR2 (germline): MNHEY, SMNVEV (reference sequence). The CDR3 reads CASNTGPMTDTQYF. The CDR3 DNA sequence: TGTGCCAGCAATACCGGGCCCATGACAGATACGCAGTATTTT.

V gene TRBV6-1 combines with J gene TRBJ1-4; weak D call: TRBD1 (6 bases). There are 14 residues in the CDR3. Germline assignment: CDR1 MNHNS and CDR2 SASEGT. V was pared by 3 bases and J by 7 bases, with 12 bases between. The chain's CDR3 is CASSEGGQGEKLFF. In DNA form, the CDR3 reads TGTGCCAGCAGTGAGGGGGGGCAGGGTGAAAAACTGTTTTTT.

This rearrangement joins TRBV27 to TRBJ1-1; possible D gene TRBD1, 6 bases. Trimming stripped 5 bases from V and 1 base from J, with 14 bases between. From germline, CDR1 is MNHEY and CDR2 SMNVEV (reference sequence). The CDR3 sequence is 15 residues long. The CDR3 protein is CASSPFRGSNTEAFF. CDR3 DNA sequence: TGTGCCAGCAGTCCATTTAGGGGGTCGAACACTGAAGCTTTCTTT.

CDR3 coding DNA: TGTGCCAGCAGTTACCGGGATGGAGCTGAAGCTTTCTTT. It specifies CASSYRDGAEAFF. The chain employs TRBV6-6 and TRBJ1-1; no clear D gene. Trimming removed 2 bases at V and 6 bases at J, with 10 bases between. CDR1 and CDR2 from the germline V gene are MNHNY and SVGAGI (reference sequence). CDR3 size: 13 residues.